This T cell receptor (beta chain) was sequenced for a study of T cell responses to AZD1222 COVID-19 vaccine. Generated by immunoSEQ multiplex PCR, the TCRdb table keeps only in-frame clones and is missing some. The table records about 140,000 clones, about 91% of them present only once. With regard to this clone: Its antigen remains unknown.

Overall study findings and caveats: Among the donors, most were white British and more were female, and clonal diversity was possibly underestimated. Baseline serostatus was positive in only six AZD1222 recipients. Sampled repertoires all dated from after the peak T cell response. The study reported that nearly half of spike-specific TCRs target unmutated variant regions.

V was pared by 4 bases and J by 0 bases, with 17 bases between. Germline CDR1 ENHRY, CDR2 SYGVKD. The CDR3 length is 17 residues. The sequenced sample was peripheral blood, obtained on day 0 of AZD1222 vaccination. The sequence was obtained from an adult in good health. This chain uses TRBV10-3 with TRBJ2-3; D gene uncertain. The CDR3 loop reads CAISVSPIKASTDTQYF. CDR3 bases: TGTGCCATCAGTGTTAGTCCGATCAAAGCTAGCACAGATACGCAGTATTTT.